A single T cell receptor (beta chain) is shown here with its context. What it binds is unknown. The data originate from a study of response to subunit inactivated influenza vaccine. Study findings and constraints: It was the authors' suggestion that each seasonal influenza vaccination recruits few new T cells.

Germline CDR1 is SGHKS and CDR2 is YYEKEE (reference sequence). Trimming cost V 0 bases and J 0 bases, with 7 bases left between them. This CDR3 is built from 14 residues. One entry per CDR3 protein, called by TCRdb with MiXCR from the RT-PCR reads. The sample gives over 400,000 distinct CDR3 sequences, approximately 9.9% of which show up once; about 12% is in the top ten. This material consisted of PBMCs from blood, taken about 40 days after vaccination. This clonotype was sampled from a man between 45 and 60 years old who received an inactivated influenza vaccine. This chain links TRBV5-5 with TRBJ2-7; D remains unclear. CDR3 loop: CASSLGQRSYEQYF. CDR3 DNA: TGTGCCAGCAGCTTGGGTCAGCGCTCCTACGAGCAGTACTTC. Complete variable domain (other parts from reference TRBV5-5 and TRBJ2-7): DAGVTQSPTHLIKTRGQQVTLRCSPISGHKSVSWYQQVLGQGPQFIFQYYEKEERGRGNFPDRFSARQFPNYSSELNVNALLLGDSALYLCASSLGQRSYEQYFGPGTRLTVT.